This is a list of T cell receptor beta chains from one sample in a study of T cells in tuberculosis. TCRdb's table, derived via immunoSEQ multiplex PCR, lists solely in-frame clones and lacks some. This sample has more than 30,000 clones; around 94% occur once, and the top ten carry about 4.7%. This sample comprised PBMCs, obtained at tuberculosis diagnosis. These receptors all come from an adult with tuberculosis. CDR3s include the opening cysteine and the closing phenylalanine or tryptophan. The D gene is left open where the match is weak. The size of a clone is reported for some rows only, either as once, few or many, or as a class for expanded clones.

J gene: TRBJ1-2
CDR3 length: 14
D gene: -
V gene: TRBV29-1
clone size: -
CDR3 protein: CSVATGRTAGGYTF
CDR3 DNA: TGCAGCGTTGCTACAGGACGTACCGCTGGGGGCTACACCTTC

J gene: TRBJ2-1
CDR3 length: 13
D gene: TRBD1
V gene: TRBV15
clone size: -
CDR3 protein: CATSSRTGNEQFF
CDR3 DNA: TGTGCCACCAGCAGCCGGACAGGGAATGAGCAGTTCTTC

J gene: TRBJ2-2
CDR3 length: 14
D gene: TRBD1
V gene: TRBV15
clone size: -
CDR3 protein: CATTGTANTGELFF
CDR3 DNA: TGTGCCACTACCGGGACAGCGAACACCGGGGAGCTGTTTTTT

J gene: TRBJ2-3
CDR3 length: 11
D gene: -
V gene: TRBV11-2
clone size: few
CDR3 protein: CASSSRDTQYF
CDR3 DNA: TGTGCCAGCAGCTCCCGAGATACGCAGTATTTT

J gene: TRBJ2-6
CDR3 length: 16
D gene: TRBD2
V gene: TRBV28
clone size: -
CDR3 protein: CASTGGSATGANVLTF
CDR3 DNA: TGTGCCAGCACGGGGGGTTCCGCCACTGGGGCCAACGTCCTGACTTTC

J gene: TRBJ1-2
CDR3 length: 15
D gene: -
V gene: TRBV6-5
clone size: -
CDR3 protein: CASSYSGDNPYGYTF
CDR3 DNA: TGTGCCAGCAGTTACTCCGGGGACAACCCCTATGGCTACACCTTC

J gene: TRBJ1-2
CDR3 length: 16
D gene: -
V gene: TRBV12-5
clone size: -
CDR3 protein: CASGLVLQGRLDGYTF
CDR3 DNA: TGTGCTAGTGGTTTGGTACTGCAGGGAAGATTAGATGGCTACACCTTC

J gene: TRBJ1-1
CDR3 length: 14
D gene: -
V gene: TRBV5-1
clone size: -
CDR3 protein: CASTQGSMNTEAFF
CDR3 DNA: TGCGCCAGCACACAGGGATCCATGAACACTGAAGCTTTCTTT

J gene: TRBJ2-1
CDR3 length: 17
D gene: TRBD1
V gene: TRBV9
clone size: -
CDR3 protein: CASSVVGGTGGYNEQFF
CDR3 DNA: TGTGCCAGCAGCGTAGTTGGGGGGACAGGGGGTTACAATGAGCAGTTCTTC

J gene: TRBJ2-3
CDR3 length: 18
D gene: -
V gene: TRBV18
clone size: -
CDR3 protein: CASSHSGTQMYRADTQYF
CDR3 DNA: TGTGCCAGCTCACATTCCGGGACTCAAATGTATAGGGCAGATACGCAGTATTTT

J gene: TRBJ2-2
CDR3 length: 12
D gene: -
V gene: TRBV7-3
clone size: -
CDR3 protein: CASSSLDRELFF
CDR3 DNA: TGTGCCAGCAGCTCATTAGACAGGGAGCTGTTTTTT

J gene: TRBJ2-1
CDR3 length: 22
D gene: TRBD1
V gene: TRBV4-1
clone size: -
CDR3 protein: CASSQMTGQGLRGFSSYNEQFF
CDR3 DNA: TGCGCCAGCAGCCAGATGACGGGACAGGGTCTACGGGGCTTCAGCTCCTACAATGAGCAGTTCTTC

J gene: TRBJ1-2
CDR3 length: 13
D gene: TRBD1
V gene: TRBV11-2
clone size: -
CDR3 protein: CASSLVRQGTTAF
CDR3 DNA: TGTGCCAGCAGCTTAGTTCGACAGGGGACCACCGCCTTC

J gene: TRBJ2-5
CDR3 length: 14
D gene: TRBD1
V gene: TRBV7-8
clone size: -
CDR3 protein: CASSPPRGRETQYF
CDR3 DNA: TGTGCCAGCTCCCCCCCCAGGGGGCGGGAGACCCAGTACTTC

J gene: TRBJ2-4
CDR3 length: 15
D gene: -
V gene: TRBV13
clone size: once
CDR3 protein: CASSLMVGPGNIQYF
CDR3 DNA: TGTGCCAGCAGCTTAATGGTGGGGCCAGGAAACATTCAGTACTTC

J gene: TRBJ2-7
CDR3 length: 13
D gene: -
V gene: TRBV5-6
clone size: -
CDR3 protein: CASSQQGPYEQYF
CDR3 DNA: TGTGCCAGCAGCCAACAGGGACCCTACGAGCAGTACTTC

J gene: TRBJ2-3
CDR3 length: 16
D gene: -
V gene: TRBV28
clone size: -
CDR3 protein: CASSVLGGPSTDTQYF
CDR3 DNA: TGTGCCAGCAGTGTGTTGGGGGGGCCGAGCACAGATACGCAGTATTTT

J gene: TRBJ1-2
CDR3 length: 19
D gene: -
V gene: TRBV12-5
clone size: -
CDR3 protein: CASGLVPRSLRKTYYGYTF
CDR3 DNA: TGTGCTAGTGGTTTGGTACCAAGGAGCCTCCGTAAAACCTACTATGGCTACACCTTC

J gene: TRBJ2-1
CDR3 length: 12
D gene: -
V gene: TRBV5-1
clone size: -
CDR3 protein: CASSLNGGQQFF
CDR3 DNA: TGCGCCAGCAGCTTAAACGGGGGACAGCAGTTCTTC

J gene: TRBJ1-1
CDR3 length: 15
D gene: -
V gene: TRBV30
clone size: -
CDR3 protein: CAWSVAGTLNTEAFF
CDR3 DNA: TGTGCCTGGAGTGTAGCCGGGACACTGAACACTGAAGCTTTCTTT

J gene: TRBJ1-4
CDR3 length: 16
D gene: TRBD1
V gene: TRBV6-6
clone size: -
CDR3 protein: CASSYLKTGTNEKLFF
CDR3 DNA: TGTGCCAGCAGTTACCTAAAGACAGGGACTAATGAAAAACTGTTTTTT

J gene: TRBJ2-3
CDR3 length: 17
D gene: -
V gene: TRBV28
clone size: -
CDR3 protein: CASNTKRVAETTDTQYF
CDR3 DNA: TGTGCCAGCAACACCAAGAGGGTGGCAGAAACCACAGATACGCAGTATTTT

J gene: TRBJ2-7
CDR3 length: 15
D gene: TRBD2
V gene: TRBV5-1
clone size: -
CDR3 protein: CASSSSGLAPYEQYF
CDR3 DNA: TGTGCCAGCAGCTCCTCGGGACTAGCTCCCTACGAGCAGTACTTC

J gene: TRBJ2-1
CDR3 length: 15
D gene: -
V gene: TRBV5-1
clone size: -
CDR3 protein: CASSQTPGSYNEQFF
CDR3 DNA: TGCGCCAGCAGCCAGACACCAGGGTCCTACAATGAGCAGTTCTTC

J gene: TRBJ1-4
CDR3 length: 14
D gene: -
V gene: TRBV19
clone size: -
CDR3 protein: CASSYGQLNEKLFF
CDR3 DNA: TGTGCCAGTAGTTACGGACAGCTAAATGAAAAACTGTTTTTT

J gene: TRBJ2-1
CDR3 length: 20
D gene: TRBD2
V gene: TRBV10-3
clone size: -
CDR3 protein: CAISETIRLAGVSGYNEQFF
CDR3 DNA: TGTGCCATCAGTGAAACTATCCGACTAGCGGGGGTTTCTGGTTACAATGAGCAGTTCTTC

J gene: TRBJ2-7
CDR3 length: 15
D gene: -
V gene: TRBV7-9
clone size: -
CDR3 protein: CASSLSGTFSYEQYF
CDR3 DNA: TGTGCCAGCAGCTTATCCGGGACATTCTCCTACGAGCAGTACTTC

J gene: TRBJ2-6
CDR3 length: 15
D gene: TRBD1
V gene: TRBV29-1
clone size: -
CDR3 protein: CSVDRAISGANVLTF
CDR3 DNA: TGCAGCGTCGACAGGGCTATCTCTGGGGCCAACGTCCTGACTTTC

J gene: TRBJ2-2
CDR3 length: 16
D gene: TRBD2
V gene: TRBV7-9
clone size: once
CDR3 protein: CASSSQRGGHTGELFF
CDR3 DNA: TGTGCCAGCAGCTCCCAGCGGGGGGGCCACACCGGGGAGCTGTTTTTT

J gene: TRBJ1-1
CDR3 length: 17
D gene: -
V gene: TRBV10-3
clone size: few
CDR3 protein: CAISEQVADRRRSEAFF
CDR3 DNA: TGTGCCATCAGTGAGCAGGTCGCCGACAGGCGGCGGTCGGAAGCTTTCTTT

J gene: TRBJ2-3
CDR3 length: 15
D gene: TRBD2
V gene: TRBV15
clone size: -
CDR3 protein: CATSGRGAGGDTQYF
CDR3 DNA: TGTGCCACCAGCGGACGGGGAGCGGGGGGAGATACGCAGTATTTT